This T cell receptor (beta chain) was observed in a study of human T cells and chemical hapten exposure. Study context: Patch tests put 0.01% DPC on the upper back, read at 6 days. Study conclusions and caveats: TCRs at a frequency above 1 in 1000 stayed unchanged with DPC sensitization.

Described time point: patch test 2, 6 weeks after DPC sensitization. The treatment denotes: therapeutic diphenylcyclopropenone sensitization with weekly scalp DPC. Blood sampling preceded each patch test application. The CDR3 contains 16 residues. The V and J ends lost 5 bases and 0 bases, in that order; junction bases with no gene match: 9. CDR1 is SEHNR and CDR2 is FQNEAQ in the germline V gene (reference sequence). TCRdb reanalysed the RACE reads using MiXCR and keeps one entry per CDR3 protein. The sample carries some 96,000 distinct CDR3 sequences, 7.5% to 10% recorded once. This clonotype was counted at least ten times. The antigen remains undetermined.

The source is a woman in her forties with alopecia areata. Some clones in this sample may be carry-over from other donors' samples. Sequences were derived from whole blood, sampled in connection with sensitization to the hapten diphenylcyclopropenone (DPC). The gene calls are TRBV7-9 and TRBJ1-2; 7 nucleotides agree with TRBD1. This CDR3 is CASSHAGTASNYGYTF. Here the CDR3 DNA reads TGTGCCAGCAGCCACGCCGGGACAGCTTCTAACTATGGCTACACCTTC. The full variable domain, rest sourced from reference TRBV7-9 and TRBJ1-2, is DTGVSQNPRHKITKRGQNVTFRCDPISEHNRLYWYRQTLGQGPEFLTYFQNEAQLEKSRLLSDRFSAERPKGSFSTLEIQRTEQGDSAMYLCASSHAGTASNYGYTFGSGTRLTVV.